These 20 T cell receptor beta chains came from one sample sequenced in a study of STAT3 mutations in large granular lymphocyte leukemia. Generated by immunoSEQ multiplex PCR, the TCRdb table keeps only in-frame clones and is missing some. The repertoire holds approximately 10,000 clones, 70% to 90% seen once, with 37% in the top ten. Study results and limitations: In T-cell large granular lymphocyte leukemia, about half of patients showed multiple immunodominant subclonotypes.

These receptors' targets are unknown. The sequencing input was peripheral blood mononuclear cells. The receptors derive from a man between 60 and 75 years old with T-cell large granular lymphocyte leukemia. Some clones in this sample may be carry-over from other donors' samples.

This clone was picked up a small number of times. The V and J genes are TRBV2 and TRBJ1-1; D is perhaps TRBD1 (5 bases). This CDR3 comprises 14 residues. The germline V gene has CDR1 SNHLY and CDR2 FYNNEI. Trimming cost V 3 bases and J 0 bases, with 8 bases left between them. CDR3 sequence (DNA): TGTGCCAGCAGTGATGGGGCACTGAACACTGAAGCTTTCTTT. Translated, it gives CASSDGALNTEAFF.

This clone was detected once. V is TRBV9 and J is TRBJ2-3, with D unresolved. Germline V gene data show CDR1 as SGDLS and CDR2 as YYNGEE. The CDR3 totals 14 residues. The V gene lost 2 bases and the J gene lost 2 bases, with 9 bases spanning the gap. The CDR3 region is CASSVETVTDTQYF. As DNA, the CDR3 is TGTGCCAGCAGCGTCGAAACGGTCACAGATACGCAGTATTTT.

The sample holds one count of this clone. The chain carries TRBV4-3 and TRBJ2-7, with 7 bases lining up with TRBD1. This CDR3 spans 15 amino acids. Germline trimming cut 0 bases from V and 6 bases from J; bases unmatched to any gene: 8. CDR1 and CDR2 from the germline V gene are LGHNA and YSLEER. The CDR3 region is CASSQDWPGGGEQYF. The CDR3 DNA follows: TGCGCCAGCAGCCAAGATTGGCCAGGGGGTGGCGAGCAGTACTTC.

The chain carries TRBV7-8 and TRBJ2-7; 7 nucleotides match TRBD2. J was trimmed by 0 bases and V by 0 bases; bases with no gene match: 5. CDR1 is SGHVS, CDR2 FQNEAQ, per germline. The length of the CDR3 is 16 residues. The chain's CDR3 is CASSLAFSGYSYEQYF. The CDR3 nucleotides are TGTGCCAGCAGCTTAGCTTTTAGCGGGTACTCCTACGAGCAGTACTTC. Full variable domain (rest looked up from reference TRBV7-8 and TRBJ2-7): GAGVSQSPRYKVAKRGQDVALRCDPISGHVSLFWYQQALGQGPEFLTYFQNEAQLDKSGLPSDRFFAERPEGSVSTLKIQRTQQEDSAVYLCASSLAFSGYSYEQYFGPGTRLTVT.

V usage is TRBV5-4 and J usage is TRBJ2-3, with 10 bases fitting TRBD2. The CDR3 loop spans 15 amino acids. V lost 3 bases and J lost 3; bases outside the gene matches: 4. Germline V gene sequence: CDR1 SGHNT, CDR2 YYREEE (reference sequence). CDR3 DNA sequence: TGTGCCAGCAGCTGGAGCGGGAGGGAGACAGATACGCAGTATTTT. Translating gives CASSWSGRETDTQYF.

This chain connects TRBV5-4 to TRBJ2-7, with D possibly matching TRBD2 (6 bases). V lost 4 bases and J lost 7, with 18 bases in between. CDR1 SGHNT and CDR2 YYREEE come from the germline V gene (reference sequence). This CDR3 contains 14 residues. CDR3 DNA sequence: TGTGCCAGCAGCCCCGGGACTGCGATGAGGGAGCAGTACTTC. This gives the protein CASSPGTAMREQYF.

The chain uses TRBV7-8 and TRBJ2-3; TRBD2 agrees at 11 bases. Germline V gene lookup returns CDR1 SGHVS and CDR2 FQNEAQ. CDR3 length: 16 residues. V gave up 1 base and J gave up 3 bases; unmatched junction bases: 3. Here the CDR3 DNA reads TGTGCCAGCAGCTTAGGACTAGCGGGACCTACAGATACGCAGTATTTT. This encodes CASSLGLAGPTDTQYF.

The gene calls are TRBV28 and TRBJ1-2; 7 bases align to TRBD1. J lost 5 bases, V lost 11 bases, and 5 bases had no gene match. The V gene's germline CDR1 is MDHEN and CDR2 SYDVKM. The CDR3 spans 11 residues. The DNA for the CDR3 is TGTGCCTCCGGGACAGAATATGGCTACACCTTC. Translated: CASGTEYGYTF.

This chain links TRBV7-9 with TRBJ2-3, with D perhaps TRBD2 (5 bases). V lost 3 bases to trimming and J lost 0 bases, with 22 bases between them. In germline, CDR1 is SEHNR, CDR2 FQNEAQ (reference sequence). This CDR3 has 19 amino acids. The CDR3 sequence: CASSFLSQPLATSTDTQYF. As DNA, the CDR3 is TGTGCCAGCAGCTTCCTGTCGCAACCGTTAGCGACAAGCACAGATACGCAGTATTTT.

The chain links TRBV25-1 to TRBJ1-1; D is perhaps TRBD1 (6 bases). Trimming took 6 bases from V and 3 from J, leaving 14 bases between them. Germline values: CDR1 MGHDK, CDR2 SYGVNS. The CDR3 loop spans 14 amino acids. The DNA for the CDR3 is TGTGCCAGCAGAAAGACAGGTGGGGACACTGAAGCTTTCTTT. Encoded protein: CASRKTGGDTEAFF.

The V gene is TRBV20-1, the J gene TRBJ2-5; TRBD2 aligns across 8 bases. CDR1 and CDR2 from the germline V gene are DFQATT and SNEGSKA (reference sequence). V lost 7 bases and J lost 5; bases outside the gene matches: 3. The CDR3 runs 11 residues. The DNA of the CDR3 is TGCAGTGGGGGCGGGAGGGAGACCCAGTACTTC. This codes for CSGGGRETQYF.

The rearrangement uses TRBV7-3 and TRBJ1-2; no reliable D call. This CDR3 is built from 13 residues. The V end was cut by 4 bases, the J end by 2 bases, with 8 bases between. The germline gives CDR1 SGHTA, CDR2 FQGTGA. CDR3 in amino acids: CASSSDGNYGYTF. CDR3 nucleotide sequence: TGTGCCAGCAGCTCCGACGGAAACTATGGCTACACCTTC.

This chain connects TRBV6-5 to TRBJ1-2; D is possibly TRBD1 (5 bases). The CDR3 totals 14 residues. The germline V and J ends were trimmed by 8 bases and 0 bases, with 13 bases remaining between them. Germline CDR1 reads MNHEY; CDR2 reads SVGAGI. CDR3 DNA sequence: TGTGCCAGCCGGGCCGGGGGAGCTAACTATGGCTACACCTTC. Protein sequence: CASRAGGANYGYTF.

This chain uses TRBV5-5 with TRBJ1-4, with a possible D match to TRBD1 (5 bases). V was trimmed by 0 bases and J by 7 bases, leaving 7 bases between them. The CDR3 is 13 amino acids. Germline V CDR1 and CDR2: SGHKS, YYEKEE (reference sequence). The CDR3 here is CASSLGGGEKLFF. CDR3 nucleotide sequence: TGTGCCAGCAGCTTGGGCGGGGGTGAAAAACTGTTTTTT.

The chain employs TRBV30 and TRBJ1-1; D gene ambiguous. V was clipped by 5 bases and J by 3 bases, with 10 bases between them. There are 12 residues in the CDR3. Looked up from germline, CDR1 is GTSNPN and CDR2 is SVGIG (reference sequence). DNA for the CDR3: TGTGCCTGGGAGGTGCCGGACACTGAAGCTTTCTTT. Translated, it gives CAWEVPDTEAFF.

The V and J genes are TRBV29-1 and TRBJ2-3; 8 bases are a match to TRBD2. The CDR3 covers 14 residues. Germline CDR1 is SQVTM and CDR2 is ANQGSEA. With V trimmed by 6 bases and J by 3 bases, 8 bases remained unmatched. CDR3 loop: CSVQIGTSTDTQYF. The DNA for the CDR3 is TGCAGCGTCCAAATCGGGACTAGTACAGATACGCAGTATTTT.

This chain joins TRBV30 and TRBJ2-5; TRBD1 might be the D (6 bases). This CDR3 comprises 12 residues. Germline V gene lookup returns CDR1 GTSNPN and CDR2 SVGIG (reference sequence). Trimming pared 1 base from V and 4 bases from J, leaving 7 bases between. CDR3 amino acids: CAWSGGGETQYF. The CDR3 coding sequence is TGTGCCTGGAGTGGAGGGGGAGAGACCCAGTACTTC.

The chain links TRBV11-2 to TRBJ2-5; 8 bases fit TRBD2. This CDR3 has 15 residues. Trimming took 7 bases from V and 1 from J; bases not matched to a gene: 8. Germline assignment: CDR1 SGHAT and CDR2 FQNNGV. CDR3 sequence reads: CASKSGGGFQETQYF. The CDR3, as DNA: TGTGCCAGCAAGTCGGGGGGGGGATTCCAAGAGACCCAGTACTTC.

The V gene is TRBV5-4, the J gene TRBJ1-1, with a possible D match to TRBD1 (5 bases). Trimming took 4 bases from V and 10 from J, leaving 17 bases between them. CDR3 length: 13 residues. CDR1 and CDR2 (germline): SGHNT, YYREEE (reference sequence). This chain's CDR3 is CASSAQGGKGAFF. The CDR3 bases are TGTGCCAGCAGCGCGCAGGGTGGGAAAGGAGCTTTCTTT.

V is TRBV7-2 and J is TRBJ1-5; weak D call: TRBD1 (5 bases). Per germline, CDR1 SGHTA and CDR2 FQGNSA. V was cut by 5 bases and J by 6 bases, with 14 bases left in between. The CDR3 contains 14 residues. CDR3 DNA: TGTGCCAGCAGCCTTTCGGGGGTGGCTCAGCCCCAGCATTTT. Its translation is CASSLSGVAQPQHF.